The 21 T cell receptor beta chains below all came from one sample that was sequenced in a study of T cell changes during pregnancy in multiple sclerosis (dated by TCRdb to the late 2010s). Receptor amplification or capture employed the immunoSEQ multiplex PCR assay. The source is immuneACCESS, and TCRdb retained only in-frame sequences with V and J called. Part of the clones is not carried over; for the studies checked, unresolved V genes explain less than half of this, and the remainder is unexplained. Recorded for this sample are tens of thousands of clones; 89% of them occurred a single time. The ten biggest clones cover about 0.6% of the sample. The sequencing here drew on CD4+ T cells from peripheral blood mononuclear cells, taken in the first trimester of pregnancy. Receptor source: a female donor with multiple sclerosis, enrolled in a pregnancy study.

This sequence joins TRBV5-1 and TRBJ2-1; 10 bases align to TRBD2. V lost 4 bases and J lost 6; bases outside the gene matches: 7. Germline CDR1 reads SGHRS; CDR2 reads YFSETQ. This CDR3 is 15 amino acids long. The CDR3, as DNA: TGCGCCAGCAGCGAACTAGCGGGATTCACCAATGAGCAGTTCTTC. This codes for CASSELAGFTNEQFF. The variable domain in full, completed from reference TRBV5-1 and TRBJ2-1, reads KAGVTQTPRYLIKTRGQQVTLSCSPISGHRSVSWYQQTPGQGLQFLFEYFSETQRNKGNFPGRFSGRQFSNSRSEMNVSTLELGDSALYLCASSELAGFTNEQFFGPGTRLTVL.

The CDR3 DNA reads as TGTGCCAGCAGTTACGAGACGGGAGTCAGGACCGGGGAGCTGTTTTTT. It codes for CASSYETGVRTGELFF. J is TRBJ2-2 and V is TRBV6-5, with D possibly matching TRBD2 (6 bases). The CDR3 loop spans 16 amino acids. Germline V gene lookup returns CDR1 MNHEY and CDR2 SVGAGI. Deletions cut 2 bases from V and 5 bases from J, with 15 bases between.

V and J are TRBV28 and TRBJ2-1, with D tentatively TRBD1 (7 bases). The CDR3 is 17 amino acids. Trimming left V 1 base short and J 0 bases short, with 13 bases between. The germline V gene encodes CDR1 MDHEN and CDR2 SYDVKM. As DNA, the CDR3 is TGTGCCAGCAGTTTATTTCCAGGGGGGAGCTCCTACAATGAGCAGTTCTTC. It encodes CASSLFPGGSSYNEQFF.

V gene TRBV9 combines with J gene TRBJ2-1; TRBD2 matches at 8 bases. Germline assignment: CDR1 SGDLS and CDR2 YYNGEE. Trimming took 0 bases from V and 7 from J; bases not matched to a gene: 9. This CDR3 is 16 amino acids long. CDR3: CASSVVGSGTINEQFF. The DNA for the CDR3 is TGTGCCAGCAGCGTAGTAGGTAGCGGGACGATTAATGAGCAGTTCTTC.

This chain uses TRBV11-3 with TRBJ2-7; 8 nucleotides agree with TRBD2. V trimming: 1 base; J trimming: 6 bases; junction bases outside the gene matches: 8. In germline, CDR1 is SGHNT, CDR2 YENEEA. This CDR3 has 15 residues. In DNA, the CDR3 is TGTGCCAGCAGCTTAGGTGGGACTAGATCCGTCGAGCAGTACTTC. Its protein product is CASSLGGTRSVEQYF. Variable domain in full (rest from reference TRBV11-3 and TRBJ2-7): EAGVVQSPRYKIIEKKQPVAFWCNPISGHNTLYWYLQNLGQGPELLIRYENEEAVDDSQLPKDRFSAERLKGVDSTLKIQPAELGDSAVYLCASSLGGTRSVEQYFGPGTRLTVT.

The rearrangement uses TRBV27 and TRBJ2-7; 9 nucleotides align to TRBD1. CDR1 is MNHEY and CDR2 is SMNVEV in the germline V gene (reference sequence). The CDR3 covers 14 residues. The V and J ends lost 6 bases and 12 bases, in that order; junction bases with no gene match: 15. The chain's CDR3 is CASSLTRTGEFRYF. The CDR3 region has the DNA TGTGCCAGCAGCTTAACCCGGACAGGGGAATTTCGGTACTTC.

A remark on this clone: Relative to the germline gene, one junction end is altered; a read error may explain this. This rearrangement joins TRBV6-5 to TRBJ2-3; possibly TRBD1 for D (6 bases). This CDR3 contains 15 residues. CDR1 MNHEY and CDR2 SVGAGI come from the germline V gene. Here the CDR3 DNA reads TGTGCCGGCAGTTGGCAGGGGACCAGCACAGATACGCAGTATTTT. Its protein is CAGSWQGTSTDTQYF.

In the case of this clone: At one of its ends the junction is not consistent with the germline gene, which may arise from a read error. The gene calls are TRBV2 and TRBJ2-3, with D perhaps matching TRBD2 (6 bases). CDR1 and CDR2 (germline): SNHLY, FYNNEI. The CDR3 has 14 residues. DNA of the CDR3: TGTGTCAGCAATGATGGCGGGACCACAGATACGCAGTATTTT. Translation gives CVSNDGGTTDTQYF.

This rearrangement joins TRBV19 to TRBJ2-2; 9 nucleotides line up with TRBD2. There are 17 residues in the CDR3. Per the germline V gene, CDR1 is LNHDA and CDR2 is SQIVND (reference sequence). The ends lost 0 bases at V and 1 base at J; junction bases unmatched: 3. The DNA of the CDR3 is TGTGCCAGTAGTATAGAACGACTAGCGGTGAACACCGGGGAGCTGTTTTTT. Its protein product is CASSIERLAVNTGELFF.

V and J are TRBV5-6 and TRBJ1-2; 7 positions agree with TRBD1. The CDR3 totals 14 residues. CDR1 is SGHDT and CDR2 is YYEEEE in the germline V gene. The ends lost 6 bases at V and 5 bases at J; junction bases unmatched: 10. DNA for the CDR3: TGTGCCAGCAAGGAGGGGGCAAGAGGGTATGGCTACACCTTC. It encodes CASKEGARGYGYTF. The whole variable domain, remainder taken from reference TRBV5-6 and TRBJ1-2, is DAGVTQSPTHLIKTRGQQVTLRCSPKSGHDTVSWYQQALGQGPQFIFQYYEEEERQRGNFPDRFSGHQFPNYSSELNVNALLLGDSALYLCASKEGARGYGYTFGSGTRLTVV.

The chain links TRBV5-4 to TRBJ2-3; 8 bases agree with TRBD1. CDR3 length equals 15 residues. J was trimmed by 4 bases and V by 4 bases; bases with no gene match: 8. Germline V gene sequence: CDR1 SGHNT, CDR2 YYREEE (reference sequence). The CDR3 coding sequence is TGTGCCAGCAGCCCCAGGGACAGGACGGCAGATACGCAGTATTTT. Translating it yields CASSPRDRTADTQYF.

This rearrangement joins TRBV4-3 to TRBJ2-2; 13 nucleotides align to TRBD2. From germline, CDR1 is LGHNA and CDR2 YSLEER. V lost 4 bases and J lost 5; bases outside the gene matches: 13. The CDR3 spans 19 residues. CDR3: CASSRNGLAGDVGTGELFF. In DNA form, the CDR3 reads TGCGCCAGCAGCCGCAACGGACTAGCGGGAGACGTGGGAACCGGGGAGCTGTTTTTT.

On this clone itself: At one end, the junction sequence differs from germline, possibly due to a read error. The CDR3 region has the DNA TGTGCCAGCAGTTACGAGACTAGCTCCCACGAGCAGTACTTC. Translation gives CASSYETSSHEQYF. V is TRBV6-6 and J is TRBJ2-5, with 7 nucleotides matching TRBD2. The J call could be wrong; TRBJ2-7 is a better fit for the DNA end. Germline assignment: CDR1 MNHNY and CDR2 SVGAGI (reference sequence). The CDR3 sequence is 14 residues long.

This rearrangement joins TRBV15 to TRBJ1-4, with TRBD1 matching over 7 bases. The CDR3 extends over 13 amino acids. V was clipped by 2 bases and J by 6 bases; unmatched bases: 0. Germline V gene lookup returns CDR1 LNHNV and CDR2 YYDKDF (reference sequence). The CDR3 reads CATSRQGDEKLFF. The DNA for the CDR3 is TGTGCCACCAGCAGACAGGGGGATGAAAAACTGTTTTTT.

In this sample, this clone turned up a few times. This chain connects TRBV5-6 to TRBJ2-4, with 8 bases that match TRBD2. The V segment lost 0 bases and the J segment 1 base; nucleotides outside the gene matches: 3. The germline gives CDR1 SGHDT, CDR2 YYEEEE. This CDR3 is 16 amino acids long. CDR3 in amino acids: CASSLGSGGAKNIQYF. The DNA of the CDR3 is TGTGCCAGCAGCTTGGGTTCGGGGGGGGCCAAAAACATTCAGTACTTC.

The chain has TRBV2 and TRBJ2-7; D may be TRBD1 (6 bases). The V and J ends lost 7 bases and 1 base respectively, with 14 bases between them. This CDR3 contains 14 residues. Germline CDR1 and CDR2: SNHLY and FYNNEI. CDR3 sequence reads: CASTQRDKSYEQYF. CDR3 nucleotides: TGTGCCAGCACCCAACGGGACAAATCCTACGAGCAGTACTTC.

This clone was observed once. The V call is TRBV5-1, the J call TRBJ2-7; 7 bases align to TRBD1. The CDR3 runs to 14 residues. V was clipped by 4 bases and J by 0 bases; unmatched bases: 4. Looked up from germline, CDR1 is SGHRS and CDR2 is YFSETQ. In DNA form, the CDR3 reads TGCGCCAGCAGCCGGGACAGCGTCTCCTACGAGCAGTACTTC. It specifies CASSRDSVSYEQYF. The entire variable domain, with the rest obtained from reference TRBV5-1 and TRBJ2-7, is as follows: KAGVTQTPRYLIKTRGQQVTLSCSPISGHRSVSWYQQTPGQGLQFLFEYFSETQRNKGNFPGRFSGRQFSNSRSEMNVSTLELGDSALYLCASSRDSVSYEQYFGPGTRLTVT.

This rearrangement joins TRBV7-2 to TRBJ2-2, with 7 bases fitting TRBD1. CDR1 is SGHTA, CDR2 FQGNSA, per germline. J was trimmed by 1 base and V by 0 bases; bases with no gene match: 5. The CDR3 has 17 residues. CDR3 loop: CASSLAGQTLNTGELFF. CDR3 nucleotide sequence: TGTGCCAGCAGCTTAGCGGGACAGACCTTGAACACCGGGGAGCTGTTTTTT.

The CDR3, as DNA: TGTGCCAGCAGCAGTAGCGGGAGGACCAAAGAGACCCAGTACTTC. Translation: CASSSSGRTKETQYF. The gene calls are TRBV7-2 and TRBJ2-5; TRBD2 aligns across 10 bases. V lost 5 bases, J lost 3 bases, and 6 bases stayed unmatched. Per germline, CDR1 SGHTA and CDR2 FQGNSA. The CDR3 has 15 residues.

This clone has just one count. The chain links TRBV25-1 to TRBJ2-7; no definite D call. Trimming removed 4 bases from V and 5 bases from J, with 9 bases in between. There are 12 residues in the CDR3. Germline CDR1 and CDR2: MGHDK and SYGVNS. The DNA of the CDR3 is TGTGCCAGCAGTGCGGGTGGCCACGAGCAGTACTTC. Protein: CASSAGGHEQYF.

The rearrangement uses TRBV6-5 and TRBJ1-5; 8 nucleotides match TRBD1. In germline, CDR1 is MNHEY, CDR2 SVGAGI. The length of the CDR3 is 15 residues. Trimming removed 6 bases from V and 2 bases from J; junction bases left unmatched: 6. The CDR3 loop is CASSSDRAGNQPQHF. CDR3 sequence (DNA): TGTGCCAGCAGCTCGGACAGGGCTGGCAATCAGCCCCAGCATTTT.